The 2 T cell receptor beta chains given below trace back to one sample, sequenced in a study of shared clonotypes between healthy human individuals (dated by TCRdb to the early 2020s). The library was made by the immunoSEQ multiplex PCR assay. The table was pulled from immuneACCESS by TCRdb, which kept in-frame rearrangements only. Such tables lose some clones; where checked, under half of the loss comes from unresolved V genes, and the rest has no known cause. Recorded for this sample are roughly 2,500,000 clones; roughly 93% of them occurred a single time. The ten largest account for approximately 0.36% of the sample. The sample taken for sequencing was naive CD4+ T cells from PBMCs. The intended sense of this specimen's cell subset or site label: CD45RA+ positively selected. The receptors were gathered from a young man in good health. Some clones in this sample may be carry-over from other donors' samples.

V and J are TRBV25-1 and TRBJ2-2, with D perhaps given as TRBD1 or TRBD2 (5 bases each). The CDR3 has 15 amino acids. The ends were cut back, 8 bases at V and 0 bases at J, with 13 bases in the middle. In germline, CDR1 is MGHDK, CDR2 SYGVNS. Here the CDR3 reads CASASGASNTGELFF. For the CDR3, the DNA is TGTGCCAGCGCGTCCGGGGCCTCGAACACCGGGGAGCTGTTTTTT.

The CDR3 DNA is TGTGCCAGCAGCTTGCAGGGAGGGGATCAGCCCCAGCATTTT. As protein: CASSLQGGDQPQHF. This chain uses TRBV5-4 with TRBJ1-5, with D perhaps TRBD1 (5 bases). The CDR3 is made up of 14 amino acids. CDR1 is SGHNT, CDR2 YYREEE, per germline (reference sequence). Trimming cost V 1 base and J 5 bases, with 10 bases left between them.